The clone carrying this T cell receptor beta chain has a handful of counts. Its antigen is still unknown. This entry comes from a study of T cells in Graves' hyperthyroidism and ophthalmopathy. Study-level information: The blood sample was taken at first diagnosis, before treatment began.

Germline V gene sequence: CDR1 MNHNS, CDR2 SASEGT. Trimming cost V 7 bases and J 4 bases, with 8 bases left between them. The CDR3 has 11 residues. General study results and limits: Also found in blood were most expanded thyroid clonotypes above 0.001.

For Graves' hyperthyroidism to be stable, ophthalmopathy could not progress within 18 months. Hyperthyroidism in the patients, aged 18 to 65, was newly diagnosed and under 2 months in duration. From RNA transcripts, TCR beta CDR3 regions were amplified. HTBI primers were used for first-round RT-PCR of the TCR CDR3. TCRdb processed the multiplex PCR reads anew with MiXCR; each CDR3 protein has one entry. Of over 550,000 distinct CDR3 sequences listed, over 15% were seen once; the top ten hold 15% to 20%. The chain is built from TRBV6-1 and TRBJ2-7; D uncertain. The sequence was collected from a woman younger than 30 with Graves' hyperthyroidism. Sequencing was performed on blood. CDR3 nucleotides: TGTGCCAGCACTCTACGGTACGAGCAGTACTTC. Translation gives CASTLRYEQYF.